The clone carrying this TCR beta chain has more than one count but fewer than ten. Its antigen is undetermined. cDNA libraries for TCR beta contained unique molecular identifiers. In TCRdb, the PCR reads were re-called with MiXCR into one record per CDR3 protein. Seen here are 600,000 to 700,000 distinct CDR3 sequences, more than 50% observed once, and the top ten hold around 11%. This entry comes from a study of post-analysis software for immune sequencing data. Study-level findings and limits: Higher frequency in patients than in controls was seen for about five TRBV segments, with TRBV5-6, TRBV5-1 and TRBV20-1 among them.

V was pared by 0 bases and J by 6 bases, with 3 bases between. Germline V gives CDR1 SQVTM, CDR2 ANQGSEA. This CDR3 has 11 amino acids. The sequenced sample was blood. The rearrangement uses TRBV29-1 and TRBJ2-1; D is unclear. The clonotype originates from a girl between 2 and 10 years old with multiple sclerosis. The CDR3 DNA follows: TGCAGCGTTGAAGAGATCAATGAGCAGTTCTTC. Translation: CSVEEINEQFF.